This T cell receptor (beta chain) was identified in a study of cytomegalovirus exposure and HLA in healthy donors. Study background: From donors who were HLA-typed, an early data release held around 80 million unique TCRs. Study results and limitations: An analysis that was carried out later associated approximately 17,000 TCR beta sequences with HLA alleles at 0.05 false discovery rate. A later analysis reportedly found that, within productive TCRs, an Asian-associated ancestry cluster had fewer N-insertions than the mean observed across the roughly 700 donors.

Concerning this clone itself: The antigen is not known.

Germline values: CDR1 KGHSH, CDR2 LQKENI. CDR3 length equals 15 residues. The V segment lost 3 bases and the J segment 4 bases; nucleotides outside the gene matches: 6. It was with 60 Vbeta and 13 Jbeta primers that the PCR ran. TCRdb's table, derived via immunoSEQ multiplex PCR, lists solely in-frame clones and lacks some. The data contain some 200,000 clones, around 79% of them singletons. Sequencing input: PBMCs. This chain links TRBV18 with TRBJ2-1; 7 bases are shared with TRBD2. The sequence derives from a male donor in good health and CMV-seropositive. CDR3 residues: CASSPREATYNEQFF. The CDR3 DNA reads TGTGCCAGCTCACCTCGGGAGGCAACTTACAATGAGCAGTTCTTC.